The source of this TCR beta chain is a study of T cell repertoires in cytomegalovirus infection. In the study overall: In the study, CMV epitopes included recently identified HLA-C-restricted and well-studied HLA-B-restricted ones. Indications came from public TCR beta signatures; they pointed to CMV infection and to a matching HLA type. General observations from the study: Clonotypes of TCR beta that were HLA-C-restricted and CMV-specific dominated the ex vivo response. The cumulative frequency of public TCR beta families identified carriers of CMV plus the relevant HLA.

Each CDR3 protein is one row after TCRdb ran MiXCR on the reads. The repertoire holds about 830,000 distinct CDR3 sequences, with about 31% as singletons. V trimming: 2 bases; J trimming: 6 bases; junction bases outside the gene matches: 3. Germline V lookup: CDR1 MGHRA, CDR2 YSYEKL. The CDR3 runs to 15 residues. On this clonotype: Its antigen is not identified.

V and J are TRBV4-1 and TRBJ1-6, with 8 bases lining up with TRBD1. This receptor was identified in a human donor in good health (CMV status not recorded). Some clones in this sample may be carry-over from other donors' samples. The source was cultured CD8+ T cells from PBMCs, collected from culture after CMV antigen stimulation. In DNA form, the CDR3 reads TGCGCCAGCAGCCAACAGGGGGCCTTTAATTCACCCCTCCACTTT. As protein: CASSQQGAFNSPLHF.